This T cell receptor beta chain was identified during a study of blood T cell repertoires in COVID-19. Study as a whole: Samples came from the United States, Italy and Spain, spanning acute and convalescent COVID-19. PBMCs, B-cell-depleted T cells, or T cells provided the cDNA or gDNA that made up the material.

Only in-frame clones appear in the TCRdb table, and some are missing; sequencing was by immunoSEQ multiplex PCR. Of over 75,000 clones listed, approximately 87% are singletons. Between the trimmed V and J ends, which lost 4 bases and 2 bases, there was a span of 8 bases. This CDR3 region has 14 residues. Germline V gene lookup returns CDR1 MGHDK and CDR2 SYGVNS. This clonotype was obtained from a human donor in a cohort sampled during active COVID-19. The sample consisted of peripheral blood. The gene calls are TRBV25-1 and TRBJ2-2; no firm D call. CDR3 bases: TGTGCCAGCAGTGCGCCAGTAAACACCGGGGAGCTGTTTTTT. It yields the protein CASSAPVNTGELFF. Full variable domain (outside the CDR3, taken from reference TRBV25-1 and TRBJ2-2): EADIYQTPRYLVIGTGKKITLECSQTMGHDKMYWYQQDPGMELHLIHYSYGVNSTEKGDLSSESTVSRIRTEHFPLTLESARPSHTSQYLCASSAPVNTGELFFGEGSRLTVL.